The 8 T cell receptor beta chains given below trace back to one sample, sequenced in a study of blood T cells in healthy people across ages. Then a second PCR, running about 6 to 12 cycles, was carried out with a sample-barcoded 5' primer and a J-beta primer mix. TCRdb independently ran MiXCR on the 5' RACE reads; one entry per CDR3 protein. The sample has 850,000 to 950,000 distinct CDR3 sequences; less than 35% are singletons. Sequenced material: blood. The receptors originated from an elderly woman in good health.

V usage is TRBV12-3 or TRBV12-4 and J usage is TRBJ2-2; D might be TRBD1 (5 bases). This CDR3 is 15 amino acids long. V lost 2 bases and J lost 6, with 13 bases in between. The CDR3 bases are TGTGCCAGCAGTTTAATCAGGGTTCGCGCCGGGGAGCTGTTTTTT. Its translation is CASSLIRVRAGELFF.

The sample holds many counts of this clonotype. CDR3 amino acids: CASSQTNTPLHF. Written as DNA, the CDR3 is TGCGCCAGCAGCCAAACAAATACACCCCTCCACTTT. This sequence joins TRBV4-3 and TRBJ1-6; D uncertain. The CDR3 contains 12 residues. Germline CDR1 is LGHNA and CDR2 is YSLEER. The V and J ends lost 2 bases and 11 bases respectively, with 7 bases between them.

This clonotype occurred many times. The chain is built from TRBV9 and TRBJ2-7; D not resolved. The CDR3 is 15 amino acids. CDR1 and CDR2 from the germline V gene are SGDLS and YYNGEE. V lost 0 bases and J 0 bases, leaving 10 bases between the germline ends. CDR3 sequence reads: CASSVEARSSYEQYF. The CDR3 DNA reads TGTGCCAGCAGCGTAGAGGCAAGGAGCTCCTACGAGCAGTACTTC.

In this sample, this clonotype turned up many times. The chain carries TRBV7-2 and TRBJ2-1; the D gene is possibly TRBD1 (6 bases). The CDR3 runs 16 residues. CDR1 SGHTA and CDR2 FQGNSA come from the germline V gene. Deletions cut 5 bases from V and 7 bases from J, with 21 bases between. The CDR3 sequence is CASSPRTTGIGNEQFF. The CDR3 nucleotides read TGTGCCAGCAGCCCTAGAACGACAGGAATTGGGAATGAGCAGTTCTTC.

This clonotype has a handful of counts. This chain uses TRBV27 with TRBJ1-5; D may be TRBD1 (6 bases). The CDR3 has 14 amino acids. Trimming shortened V by 5 bases and J by 2 bases, and 10 bases separated the two germline ends. CDR1 MNHEY and CDR2 SMNVEV come from the germline V gene (reference sequence). The CDR3: CASSLRGRNQPQHF. The CDR3 DNA sequence: TGTGCCAGCAGTCTCCGGGGGCGCAATCAGCCCCAGCATTTT.

The table lists this clonotype with many counts. The V and J genes are TRBV27 and TRBJ2-4, with D hard to call. V gave up 2 bases and J gave up 5 bases, with 13 bases separating them. This CDR3 spans 15 amino acids. Germline CDR1 reads MNHEY; CDR2 reads SMNVEV (reference sequence). CDR3 amino acids: CASSLRASRENIQYF. The CDR3 coding sequence is TGTGCCAGCAGTTTAAGGGCGTCTCGGGAAAACATTCAGTACTTC.

This clonotype occurred many times. The V and J genes are TRBV20-1 and TRBJ2-7, with 13 bases lining up with TRBD2. The CDR3 consists of 16 residues. Germline loops: CDR1 DFQATT, CDR2 SNEGSKA (reference sequence). Germline trimming cut 5 bases from V and 0 bases from J; bases unmatched to any gene: 7. The CDR3 reads CSASMTSGGFSYEQYF. CDR3 DNA sequence: TGCAGTGCTTCTATGACTAGCGGGGGGTTCTCCTACGAGCAGTACTTC.

This clonotype was seen more than once but under ten times. Being one base from a much bigger clone, this may be a read error. V usage is TRBV29-1 and J usage is TRBJ2-5; D call uncertain. There are 11 residues in the CDR3. CDR1 and CDR2 (germline): SQVTM, ANQGSEA. Trimming pared 6 bases from V and 11 bases from J, leaving 16 bases between. The CDR3 here is CSVESYDEQYF. CDR3 nucleotide sequence: TGCAGCGTCGAGAGTTATGATGAGCAGTACTTC.